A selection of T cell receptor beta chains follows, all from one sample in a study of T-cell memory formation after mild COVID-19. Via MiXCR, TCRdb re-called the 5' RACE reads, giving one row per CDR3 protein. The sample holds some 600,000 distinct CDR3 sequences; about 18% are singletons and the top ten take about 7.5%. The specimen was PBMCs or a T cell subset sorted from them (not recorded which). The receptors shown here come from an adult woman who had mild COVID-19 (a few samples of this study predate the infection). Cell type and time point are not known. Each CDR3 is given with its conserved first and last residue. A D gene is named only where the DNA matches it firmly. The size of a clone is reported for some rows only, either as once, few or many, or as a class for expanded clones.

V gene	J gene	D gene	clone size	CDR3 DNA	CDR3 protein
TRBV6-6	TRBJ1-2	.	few	TGTGCCAGCAGTTTACGGGGACGCGACTATGGCTACACCTTC	CASSLRGRDYGYTF
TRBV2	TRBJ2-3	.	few	TGTGCCACCAGGGGTAGGGGCCGTAGCACAGATACGCAGTATTTT	CATRGRGRSTDTQYF
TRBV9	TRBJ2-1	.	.	TGTGCCAGCAGCGTAGGTCCAGACCCCTACAATGAGCAGTTCTTC	CASSVGPDPYNEQFF
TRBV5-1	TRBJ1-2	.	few	TGCGCCAGCAGCTTGGACGGAGCTAACTATGGCTACACCTTC	CASSLDGANYGYTF
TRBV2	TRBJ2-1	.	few	TGTGCCAGCAGTGCTCGAGGTGGTGAGCAGTTCTTC	CASSARGGEQFF
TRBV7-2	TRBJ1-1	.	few	TGTGCCAGCAGCCGGAGACAGCGAAGTGTTGAAGCTTTCTTT	CASSRRQRSVEAFF
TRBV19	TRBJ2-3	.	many	TGTGCCAGTAGTATTGCGGGTTCCACAGATACGCAGTATTTT	CASSIAGSTDTQYF
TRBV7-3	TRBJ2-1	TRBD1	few	TGTGCCAGCAGCCTTCCGGGACAGGCCTACAATGAGCAGTTCTTC	CASSLPGQAYNEQFF
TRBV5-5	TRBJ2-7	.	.	TGTGCCAGCAGCTTGTATGGTGGGGGGCCCTACGAGCAGTACTTC	CASSLYGGGPYEQYF
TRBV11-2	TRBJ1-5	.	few	TGTGCCAGCAGCGCTTCCCCCGGGGGGCCCCAGCATTTT	CASSASPGGPQHF
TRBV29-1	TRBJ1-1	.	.	TGCAGCGTAGTAGGGGGACTGAACACTGAAGCTTTCTTT	CSVVGGLNTEAFF
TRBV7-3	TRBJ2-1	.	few	TGTGCCAGCAGCTCTCACAGGGACCGGAACAATGAGCAGTTCTTC	CASSSHRDRNNEQFF
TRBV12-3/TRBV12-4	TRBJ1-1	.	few	TGTGCCAGCAGTTTCTTCTGGGGGAGCGGGGGGGTTGAAGCTTTCTTT	CASSFFWGSGGVEAFF
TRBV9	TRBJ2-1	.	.	TGTGCCAGCAGTGCCCGAGGGGGACGGCCGGATGAGCAGTTCTTC	CASSARGGRPDEQFF
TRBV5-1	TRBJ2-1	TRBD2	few	TGCGCCAGCAGCTCGGTCCCTCTAGCGGGGGGATACAATGAGCAGTTCTTC	CASSSVPLAGGYNEQFF
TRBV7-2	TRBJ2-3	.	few	TGTGCCAGCAGCTTAAGCCGGACAGGCACAGATACGCAGTATTTT	CASSLSRTGTDTQYF
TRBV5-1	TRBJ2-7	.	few	TGCGCCAGCAAGACCTGGACAGATTCCTACGAGCAGTACTTC	CASKTWTDSYEQYF
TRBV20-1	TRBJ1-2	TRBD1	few	TGCAGTGCTCCCGACTCCAGGGGGTCCGCTACCTTC	CSAPDSRGSATF
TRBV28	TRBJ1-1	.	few	TGTGCCAGCAGCTTAACAGGGATAGGGACTGAAGCTTTCTTT	CASSLTGIGTEAFF
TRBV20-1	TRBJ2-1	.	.	TGCAGTGCGATCAGGGGAAATGAGCAGTTCTTC	CSAIRGNEQFF
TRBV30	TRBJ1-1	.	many	TGTGCCTGGAGTGTACGAGCCGTCGGCGCTGAAGCTTTCTTT	CAWSVRAVGAEAFF
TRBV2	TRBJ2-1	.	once	TGTGCCAGCAGTGATGGGACTTCGACCTACAATGAGCAGTTCTTC	CASSDGTSTYNEQFF
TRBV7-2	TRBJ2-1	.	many	TGTGCCAGCAGCTTCCCCCCAAATGAGCAGTTCTTC	CASSFPPNEQFF
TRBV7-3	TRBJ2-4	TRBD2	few	TGTGCCAGCAGCGCTCATAGCGGGGACATTCAGTACTTC	CASSAHSGDIQYF
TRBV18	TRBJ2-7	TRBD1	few	TGTGCCAGCTCACCACCTTTGGCAGGGGGCTCCTACGAGCAGTACTTC	CASSPPLAGGSYEQYF
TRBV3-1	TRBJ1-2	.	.	TGTGCCAGCAGCCAAGACCGGGGGCAGACGGGTGGCTACACCTTC	CASSQDRGQTGGYTF
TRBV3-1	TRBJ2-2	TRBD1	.	TGTGCCAGCAGCCCACAGGGGAGACGGACCGGGGAGCTGTTTTTT	CASSPQGRRTGELFF
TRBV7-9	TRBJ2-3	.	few	TGTGCCAGCAGGGTCGGGGGAGATACGCAGTATTTT	CASRVGGDTQYF
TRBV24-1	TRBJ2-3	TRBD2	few	TGTGCCACCAGTGAACTAGCGGGAGGGCGCCGGTATTTT	CATSELAGGRRYF
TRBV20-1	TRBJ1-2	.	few	TGCAGTGCTAATACAGGGTATGGCTACACCTTC	CSANTGYGYTF
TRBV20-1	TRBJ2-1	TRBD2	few	TGCAGTGCTACCCCCGGACTAGCGGGGGGAAATGAGCAGTTCTTC	CSATPGLAGGNEQFF
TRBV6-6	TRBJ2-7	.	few	TGTGCCAGCAGTTCCCCCGACAGGATTGACTACGAGCAGTACTTC	CASSSPDRIDYEQYF
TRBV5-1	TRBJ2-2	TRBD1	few	TGCGCCAGCAGCCCGGGGACAGCAACGAACACCGGGGAGCTGTTTTTT	CASSPGTATNTGELFF
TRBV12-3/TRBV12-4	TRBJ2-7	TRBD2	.	TGTGCCAGCAGTTTAGAACGGACTAGGTACGAGCAGTACTTC	CASSLERTRYEQYF
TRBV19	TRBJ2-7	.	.	TGTGCCAGTACTCCGACCCAAACCATCTACGAGCAGTACTTC	CASTPTQTIYEQYF
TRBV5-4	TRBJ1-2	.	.	TGTGCCAGCAGCTTGGAGGGTGGCCTCTATGGCTACACCTTC	CASSLEGGLYGYTF
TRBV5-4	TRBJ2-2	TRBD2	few	TGTGCCAGCAGCCCACCCCCGAGGGGTCCCTGGACTAGCGGGAGCACCGGGGAGCTGTTTTTT	CASSPPPRGPWTSGSTGELFF
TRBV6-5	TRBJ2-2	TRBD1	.	TGTGCCAGCGGGACAGCCAACACCGGGGAGCTGTTTTTT	CASGTANTGELFF
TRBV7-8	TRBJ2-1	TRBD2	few	TGTGCCAGCAGCTTAGGGCGGGGGGGCGACAATGAGCAGTTCTTC	CASSLGRGGDNEQFF
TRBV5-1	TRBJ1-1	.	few	TGCGCCAGCAGCTTCTCAGCGGGTTCCTACACTGAAGCTTTCTTT	CASSFSAGSYTEAFF
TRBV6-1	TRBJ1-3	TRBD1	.	TGTGCCAGCAGTGGGACAGGGGCCGTATGGGCACGCACCATATATTTT	CASSGTGAVWARTIYF
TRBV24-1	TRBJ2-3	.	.	TGTGCCACCAGTGATCCCTCTACTCGTGGCACAGATACGCAGTATTTT	CATSDPSTRGTDTQYF
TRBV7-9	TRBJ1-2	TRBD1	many	TGTGCCAGCAGCTTAGTAGGACAGGACGCATACTATGGCTACACCTTC	CASSLVGQDAYYGYTF
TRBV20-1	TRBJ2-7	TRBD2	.	TGCAGTGCTCGCGGGACTAGCGACTACGAGCAGTACTTC	CSARGTSDYEQYF
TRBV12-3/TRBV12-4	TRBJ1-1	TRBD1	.	TGTGCCAGCACCAGAGGGGGCGTATTGAACACTGAAGCTTTCTTT	CASTRGGVLNTEAFF
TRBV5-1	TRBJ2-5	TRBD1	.	TGCGCCAGCAGCGCTTGGGGACAGGGGTCGGAGACCCAGTACTTC	CASSAWGQGSETQYF
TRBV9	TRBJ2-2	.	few	TGTGCCAGCAGCGTAGACAAGGCCGGGGAGCTGTTTTTT	CASSVDKAGELFF
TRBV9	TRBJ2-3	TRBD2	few	TGTGCCAGCAGCACGCTAGCGGGACAGACAGATACGCAGTATTTT	CASSTLAGQTDTQYF
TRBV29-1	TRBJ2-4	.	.	TGCAGCGTTGCAGGGGACAACATTCAGTACTTC	CSVAGDNIQYF
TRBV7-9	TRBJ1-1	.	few	TGTGCCAGCAGCCCATCTACCGGACACCCGAACACTGAAGCTTTCTTT	CASSPSTGHPNTEAFF
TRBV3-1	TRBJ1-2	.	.	TGTGCCAGCAGCCAACTCTATGACGGCGGGAACTATGGCTACACCTTC	CASSQLYDGGNYGYTF
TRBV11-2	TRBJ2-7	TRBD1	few	TGTGCCAGCAGTATCCGGGACAGGCTCGACGAGCAGTACTTC	CASSIRDRLDEQYF